This is a list of T cell receptor beta chains from one sample in a study of PD-1 blockade in classical Hodgkin lymphoma. Here immunoSEQ multiplex PCR was the method, and the copy in TCRdb shows in-frame clones only, minus some. In the table there are 40,000 to 50,000 clones, around three quarters of which are singletons. Sequenced material: peripheral blood mononuclear cells (PBMCs), taken at baseline. Every receptor here comes from a human donor with classical Hodgkin lymphoma. Each CDR3 is given with its conserved first and last residue. A D gene is named only where the DNA matches it firmly. Clone size is shown for a subset of rows, as once, few, many or a class of expanded clone.

>13|NA|few|TRBV30|TRBJ1-5
CAWRGEGNQPQHF
TGTGCCTGGAGAGGGGAGGGCAATCAGCCCCAGCATTTT
>17|TRBD2|once|TRBV19|TRBJ2-3
CASSIGLAGGPTDTQYF
TGTGCCAGTAGTATAGGACTAGCGGGAGGGCCAACAGATACGCAGTATTTT
>17|TRBD1|NA|TRBV9|TRBJ1-2
CASSAGTGDSSIYGYTF
TGTGCCAGCAGCGCAGGGACAGGGGATTCTTCGATCTATGGCTACACCTTC
>12|NA|NA|TRBV5-1|TRBJ2-7
CASSDSYYEQYF
TGCGCCAGCAGCGATTCGTACTACGAGCAGTACTTC
>15|NA|NA|TRBV27|TRBJ1-2
CASSLSPATNYGYTF
TGTGCCAGCAGTTTAAGTCCGGCGACTAACTATGGCTACACCTTC
>14|NA|NA|TRBV6-5|TRBJ1-4
CAGSYRAPGVKLFF
TGTGCCGGCAGTTACAGGGCCCCCGGAGTAAAACTGTTTTTT
>13|NA|NA|TRBV30|TRBJ2-7
CAWSVGLPYEQYF
TGTGCCTGGAGTGTAGGCCTACCCTACGAGCAGTACTTC
>18|TRBD2|NA|TRBV11-2|TRBJ2-7
CASSFSRREWLGSYEQYF
TGTGCCAGCAGCTTTAGTAGGCGGGAGTGGTTAGGCTCCTACGAGCAGTACTTC
>15|NA|many|TRBV6-4|TRBJ1-5
CASSEGQGQNQPQHF
TGTGCCAGCAGTGAAGGCCAGGGGCAGAATCAGCCCCAGCATTTT
>13|NA|few|TRBV7-9|TRBJ1-1
CASSFVGGPAAFF
TGTGCCAGCAGCTTCGTGGGAGGACCAGCGGCTTTCTTT
>15|TRBD2|NA|TRBV6-5|TRBJ2-1
CASSPGLAGYNEQFF
TGTGCCAGCAGTCCGGGACTAGCGGGTTACAATGAGCAGTTCTTC
>16|NA|NA|TRBV19|TRBJ2-6
CASSIGPNTGANVLTF
TGTGCCAGTAGTATAGGTCCTAACACTGGGGCCAACGTCCTGACTTTC
>15|NA|NA|TRBV30|TRBJ2-3
CAWSVASPSTDTQYF
TGTGCCTGGAGTGTGGCTTCACCTAGCACAGATACGCAGTATTTT
>16|NA|NA|TRBV6-5|TRBJ2-7
CASSYSMRLISYEQYF
TGTGCCAGCAGTTACTCGATGCGGCTGATATCCTACGAGCAGTACTTC
>16|TRBD2|once|TRBV5-8|TRBJ2-2
CASSLASGRASGELFF
TGTGCCAGCAGCTTGGCGAGCGGGAGGGCCTCAGGGGAGCTGTTTTTT
>14|NA|NA|TRBV7-3|TRBJ1-3
CASSQSGAGNTIYF
TGTGCCAGCAGCCAATCAGGGGCCGGAAACACCATATATTTT
>17|NA|NA|TRBV19|TRBJ2-6
CASSKEGGNSGANVLTF
TGTGCCAGTAGTAAGGAGGGGGGTAACTCTGGGGCCAACGTCCTGACTTTC
>14|TRBD2|NA|TRBV6-5|TRBJ2-1
CASSPGLAGAHGFF
TGTGCCAGCAGTCCCGGACTAGCGGGAGCTCATGGTTTCTTC
>14|NA|NA|TRBV7-2|TRBJ2-7
CASSLRGRVGEQYF
TGTGCCAGCAGCTTGCGGGGCAGGGTAGGCGAGCAGTACTTC
>16|NA|few|TRBV7-9|TRBJ2-3
CASSRNWDGSTDTQYF
TGTGCCAGCAGCCGAAATTGGGACGGTAGCACAGATACGCAGTATTTT
>16|NA|NA|TRBV5-1|TRBJ2-4
CASSILGAGPKNIQYF
TGCGCCAGCAGTATACTAGGGGCAGGTCCCAAAAACATTCAGTACTTC
>13|NA|NA|TRBV7-6|TRBJ1-4
CASSFQGVEKLFF
TGTGCCAGCAGTTTCCAGGGAGTAGAAAAACTGTTTTTT
>14|NA|medium-sized|TRBV27|TRBJ1-1
CASSNRATGDEAFF
TGTGCCAGCAGCAACAGGGCCACTGGGGATGAAGCTTTCTTT
>16|NA|NA|TRBV5-1|TRBJ1-4
CASSPPTGRPNEKLFF
TGCGCCAGCAGCCCCCCAACCGGGAGACCTAATGAAAAACTGTTTTTT
>15|NA|NA|TRBV6-6|TRBJ1-2
CASSYSQQPTYGYTF
TGTGCCAGCAGTTACTCGCAACAGCCGACCTATGGCTACACCTTC
>14|NA|NA|TRBV6-6|TRBJ1-5
CASRPGLGNQPQHF
TGTGCCAGCAGGCCGGGTTTGGGCAATCAGCCCCAGCATTTT
>14|NA|NA|TRBV6-5|TRBJ2-7
CASSYADRTYEQYF
TGTGCCAGCAGTTACGCCGACAGGACCTACGAGCAGTACTTC
>13|TRBD1|NA|TRBV30|TRBJ1-2
CALFTGQTYGYTF
TGTGCCTTGTTTACGGGACAGACCTATGGCTACACCTTC
>14|TRBD1|few|TRBV6-5|TRBJ2-1
CASSRQGSYNEQFF
TGTGCCAGCAGTCGACAGGGTTCCTACAATGAGCAGTTCTTC
>18|TRBD2|NA|TRBV15|TRBJ2-1
CATSAPGLAGGPRNEQFF
TGTGCCACCAGCGCCCCAGGACTAGCGGGAGGGCCGAGGAATGAGCAGTTCTTC
>12|NA|few|TRBV29-1|TRBJ2-7
CSVEVLTTEQYF
TGCAGCGTTGAAGTCTTGACCACAGAGCAGTACTTC
>15|NA|few|TRBV4-2|TRBJ2-7
CASSQDAVSSYEQYF
TGTGCCAGCAGCCAAGATGCGGTCTCCTCCTACGAGCAGTACTTC